Detailed here is one TCR beta chain. Its antigen is currently unknown. The CDR3 totals 15 residues. Per the germline V gene, CDR1 is SEHNR and CDR2 is FQNEAQ (reference sequence). J gave up 6 bases and V 4 bases, and 9 bases lay outside the gene matches. This specimen belongs to a study of cytomegalovirus exposure and HLA in healthy donors. General observations from the study: Cytomegalovirus status was reportedly diagnosed by the classifier with high sensitivity and specificity. Data from an earlier analysis indicated that most TCR beta V segments were productive either about 87% or about 30% of the time.

This PCR relied on a set of 60 Vbeta primers and 13 Jbeta primers. How the authors handled the data: A later analysis tallied 75 million to 80 million unique TCR beta chains, around 12 million of them shared. Sequenced by immunoSEQ multiplex PCR; TCRdb stores in-frame clones only, minus some. The V and J calls and clone size come from that table; D and trimming were worked out from the DNA. The data contain 120,000 to 150,000 clones, approximately 80% of them singletons. The sequenced sample was PBMCs. The receptor was isolated from a man aged 40-50 years in good health and CMV-seronegative. This chain links TRBV7-9 with TRBJ2-3, with TRBD1 matching over 8 bases. CDR3 sequence reads: CASSSRTGKPDTQYF. CDR3 coding DNA: TGTGCCAGCAGCTCAAGGACAGGGAAACCTGATACGCAGTATTTT.